This is a list of T cell receptor beta chains from one sample in a study of early T cells in non-severe SARS-CoV-2 infection. Each CDR3 protein is one row after TCRdb ran MiXCR on the 5' RACE reads. The sample carries tens of thousands of distinct CDR3 sequences, 18% recorded once. The sample here was whole blood, taken at baseline. The receptors here all came from an adult who was a healthcare worker with PCR-confirmed SARS-CoV-2 infection or an uninfected control (not recorded which). CDR3s include the opening cysteine and the closing phenylalanine or tryptophan. D genes are given only for firm matches. A clone size is listed for some rows: how often the clone was seen (once, few, many), or a class if it is expanded.

cdr3_nt: TGTGCCAGCGCCGAAAGGGGCACTGAAGCTTTCTTT
cdr3_aa: CASAERGTEAFF
j_call: TRBJ1-1
d_call: NA
v_call: TRBV28
clone_size: NA

cdr3_nt: TGTGCCAGCGCATTTCGGGGGGCCATCACCGGGGAGCTGTTTTTT
cdr3_aa: CASAFRGAITGELFF
j_call: TRBJ2-2
d_call: NA
v_call: TRBV2
clone_size: few

cdr3_nt: TGTGCCAGCAGCCTCAACAGGGGGCGAACCAGCGAGCAGTACTTC
cdr3_aa: CASSLNRGRTSEQYF
j_call: TRBJ2-7
d_call: TRBD1
v_call: TRBV11-1
clone_size: NA

cdr3_nt: TGTGCCAGCAAAAAGACAGGGTCGAACACCGGGGAGCTGTTTTTT
cdr3_aa: CASKKTGSNTGELFF
j_call: TRBJ2-2
d_call: TRBD1
v_call: TRBV6-5
clone_size: NA

cdr3_nt: TGTGCCAGCAGTCTGGGGACTAGCCCTCAAGGGGAGCTGTTTTTT
cdr3_aa: CASSLGTSPQGELFF
j_call: TRBJ2-2
d_call: TRBD2
v_call: TRBV6-5
clone_size: NA

cdr3_nt: TGTGCCAGCAGCCCCCGGGGGGCCGACACAGATACGCAGTATTTT
cdr3_aa: CASSPRGADTDTQYF
j_call: TRBJ2-3
d_call: NA
v_call: TRBV11-2
clone_size: few

cdr3_nt: TGTGCCAGCAGGCTCCGGGACGGACTATACAATGAGCAGTACTTC
cdr3_aa: CASRLRDGLYNEQYF
j_call: TRBJ2-7
d_call: NA
v_call: TRBV6-1
clone_size: NA

cdr3_nt: TGCAGTGCTAGTGGCGGACACCAGAACACCGGGGAGCTGTTTTTT
cdr3_aa: CSASGGHQNTGELFF
j_call: TRBJ2-2
d_call: NA
v_call: TRBV20-1
clone_size: few

cdr3_nt: TGCAGTGCTAGTCGGGACAGGGTTCTCGAGCAGTACTTC
cdr3_aa: CSASRDRVLEQYF
j_call: TRBJ2-7
d_call: TRBD1
v_call: TRBV20-1
clone_size: many

cdr3_nt: TGTGCCAGCTCGTTAAACGACAGGGGCTACGAGCAGTACTTC
cdr3_aa: CASSLNDRGYEQYF
j_call: TRBJ2-7
d_call: TRBD1
v_call: TRBV18
clone_size: NA

cdr3_nt: TGTGCCAGCAGGGGTCCTAATCAGCCCCAGCATTTT
cdr3_aa: CASRGPNQPQHF
j_call: TRBJ1-5
d_call: NA
v_call: TRBV6-5
clone_size: many

cdr3_nt: TGTGCCAGCAGTAGTTTACGGGCCGCAGATACGCAGTATTTT
cdr3_aa: CASSSLRAADTQYF
j_call: TRBJ2-3
d_call: NA
v_call: TRBV2
clone_size: few

cdr3_nt: TGTGCCAGCAGTGAACCCCTGGACGCCCACTCCTACGAGCAGTACTTC
cdr3_aa: CASSEPLDAHSYEQYF
j_call: TRBJ2-7
d_call: NA
v_call: TRBV6-1
clone_size: NA

cdr3_nt: TGTGCCAGCAGTTCGGCTAGCGGGGGCTCCCAAGAGACCCAGTACTTC
cdr3_aa: CASSSASGGSQETQYF
j_call: TRBJ2-5
d_call: TRBD2
v_call: TRBV12-3/TRBV12-4
clone_size: many

cdr3_nt: TGCAGCGTTGAAGATTTTAGGGGCGTTTACACCTTC
cdr3_aa: CSVEDFRGVYTF
j_call: TRBJ1-2
d_call: NA
v_call: TRBV29-1
clone_size: few

cdr3_nt: TGCAGCGTTGAAGAGTCGACAGATACGCAGTATTTT
cdr3_aa: CSVEESTDTQYF
j_call: TRBJ2-3
d_call: NA
v_call: TRBV29-1
clone_size: few

cdr3_nt: TGTGCCAGCTCACCACCGGAAGACCTAAGCTATGGCTACACCTTC
cdr3_aa: CASSPPEDLSYGYTF
j_call: TRBJ1-2
d_call: NA
v_call: TRBV18
clone_size: NA

cdr3_nt: TGTGCCAGCAGCTTAGACCGGACTAGCGGGCAAGAGACCCAGTACTTC
cdr3_aa: CASSLDRTSGQETQYF
j_call: TRBJ2-5
d_call: TRBD2
v_call: TRBV7-8
clone_size: few

cdr3_nt: TGTGCCAGCAGTTTATCGATCAGGGGAGGGAACACTGAAGCTTTCTTT
cdr3_aa: CASSLSIRGGNTEAFF
j_call: TRBJ1-1
d_call: NA
v_call: TRBV27
clone_size: few

cdr3_nt: TGTGCCTGGAGTGTAATCGCTAGCGGGGAGGTCGGGGAGCTGTTTTTT
cdr3_aa: CAWSVIASGEVGELFF
j_call: TRBJ2-2
d_call: TRBD2
v_call: TRBV30
clone_size: NA

cdr3_nt: TGTGCCAGCAGCCAAGATTCAGGGTCCTATGGCTACACCTTC
cdr3_aa: CASSQDSGSYGYTF
j_call: TRBJ1-2
d_call: NA
v_call: TRBV3-1
clone_size: few

cdr3_nt: TGTGCCAGCAGATTCCGGACAGGGAGCTCCTACGAGCAGTACTTC
cdr3_aa: CASRFRTGSSYEQYF
j_call: TRBJ2-7
d_call: TRBD1
v_call: TRBV2
clone_size: few

cdr3_nt: TGTGCCAGCAGGATGGACAGTAGCACAGATACGCAGTATTTT
cdr3_aa: CASRMDSSTDTQYF
j_call: TRBJ2-3
d_call: NA
v_call: TRBV28
clone_size: few

cdr3_nt: TGTGCCAGCAAGGACACTTACTCTGGAAACACCATATATTTT
cdr3_aa: CASKDTYSGNTIYF
j_call: TRBJ1-3
d_call: NA
v_call: TRBV2
clone_size: NA

cdr3_nt: TGTGCCAGCAGTTACTTGGGGAGCGGTTACAATGAGCAGTTCTTC
cdr3_aa: CASSYLGSGYNEQFF
j_call: TRBJ2-1
d_call: NA
v_call: TRBV6-5
clone_size: NA

cdr3_nt: TGTGCCAGCAGTTATGAAGATCTGCCGGACGAGCAGTACTTC
cdr3_aa: CASSYEDLPDEQYF
j_call: TRBJ2-7
d_call: NA
v_call: TRBV6-5
clone_size: NA

cdr3_nt: TGCAGTGCTGGGACAGGGGGCGCTTCTGGCTACACCTTC
cdr3_aa: CSAGTGGASGYTF
j_call: TRBJ1-2
d_call: TRBD1
v_call: TRBV20-1
clone_size: once

cdr3_nt: TGTGCCAGCAGTTTAGCTTTGGGCCGAACAGATACGCAGTATTTT
cdr3_aa: CASSLALGRTDTQYF
j_call: TRBJ2-3
d_call: NA
v_call: TRBV27
clone_size: NA

cdr3_nt: TGCAGTGCTAGTTTCAGGGGAGCTATTGATGAGCAGTTCTTC
cdr3_aa: CSASFRGAIDEQFF
j_call: TRBJ2-1
d_call: NA
v_call: TRBV20-1
clone_size: few

cdr3_nt: TGCGCCAGCAGTGAAAAGCGGCTTAGCACAGATACGCAGTATTTT
cdr3_aa: CASSEKRLSTDTQYF
j_call: TRBJ2-3
d_call: NA
v_call: TRBV10-2
clone_size: many

cdr3_nt: TGTGCCAGCAGCTTAGCTGCAACCGGGGAGCTGTTTTTT
cdr3_aa: CASSLAATGELFF
j_call: TRBJ2-2
d_call: NA
v_call: TRBV7-6
clone_size: few

cdr3_nt: TGTGCCAGCAGTCCCACGAATAGCGGGAGGGCCCTCGCGCAGTATTTT
cdr3_aa: CASSPTNSGRALAQYF
j_call: TRBJ2-3
d_call: TRBD2
v_call: TRBV7-8
clone_size: few

cdr3_nt: TGCGCCAGCATTCCCTCCGGGGGCGGGGAGCTGTTTTTT
cdr3_aa: CASIPSGGGELFF
j_call: TRBJ2-2
d_call: NA
v_call: TRBV10-2
clone_size: few

cdr3_nt: TGCAGCTTCCTGACCCGAGGGGCGACCGATGAGCAGTTCTTC
cdr3_aa: CSFLTRGATDEQFF
j_call: TRBJ2-1
d_call: NA
v_call: TRBV29-1
clone_size: NA

cdr3_nt: TGCAGTGCTAGAGGACTAGCGGCAGACAATGAGCAGTTCTTC
cdr3_aa: CSARGLAADNEQFF
j_call: TRBJ2-1
d_call: TRBD2
v_call: TRBV20-1
clone_size: few

cdr3_nt: TGTGCCAGCAGTCCTTACGGGGGTCCCTCCTACAATGAGCAGTTCTTC
cdr3_aa: CASSPYGGPSYNEQFF
j_call: TRBJ2-1
d_call: NA
v_call: TRBV2
clone_size: many

cdr3_nt: TGTGCCAGCAGTCCCCCCGCGGGGTACGGTGAGCAGTTCTTC
cdr3_aa: CASSPPAGYGEQFF
j_call: TRBJ2-1
d_call: NA
v_call: TRBV12-3/TRBV12-4
clone_size: NA

cdr3_nt: TGTGCCAGCGGAACACAGAACACCGGGGAGCTGTTTTTT
cdr3_aa: CASGTQNTGELFF
j_call: TRBJ2-2
d_call: NA
v_call: TRBV5-6
clone_size: many

cdr3_nt: TGTGCCAGCAGGGGGACTAGCTTCTTGTACGAGCAGTACTTC
cdr3_aa: CASRGTSFLYEQYF
j_call: TRBJ2-7
d_call: TRBD2
v_call: TRBV6-2/TRBV6-3
clone_size: few

cdr3_nt: TGTGCCAGCAGTCCCGACCCATCCACAGAGACCCAGTACTTC
cdr3_aa: CASSPDPSTETQYF
j_call: TRBJ2-5
d_call: NA
v_call: TRBV12-3/TRBV12-4
clone_size: few

cdr3_nt: TGCAGCGTTGACGGCGGGAGGGCTGCAGATACGCAGTATTTT
cdr3_aa: CSVDGGRAADTQYF
j_call: TRBJ2-3
d_call: TRBD2
v_call: TRBV29-1
clone_size: few